The 29 T cell receptor beta chains in this list originate from one sample, sequenced in a study of shared clonotypes between healthy human individuals. Positive CCR7 selection of CD45RO-negative cells yielded the naive CD8 cells, and terminally differentiated effector memory CD45RA+ cells were excluded. The data were produced by immunoSEQ multiplex PCR, yet TCRdb's version contains in-frame clones alone and is incomplete. The profile shows around 2,000,000 clones, around 96% of them singletons. Material for sequencing was naive CD8+ T cells sorted from blood. All receptors derive from a man aged 18-30 years in good health.

The chain recombines TRBV4-1 with TRBJ2-7; 7 bases align to TRBD2. Germline assignment: CDR1 MGHRA and CDR2 YSYEKL. This CDR3 spans 15 amino acids. V lost 4 bases and J lost 1; bases outside the gene matches: 7. The CDR3 loop is CASSPTPSGSYEQYF. CDR3 DNA: TGCGCCAGCAGCCCAACCCCTAGCGGATCCTACGAGCAGTACTTC.

V gene TRBV6-5 combines with J gene TRBJ2-3; D is uncertain. The germline CDR1 and CDR2 sequences are MNHEY and SVGAGI. With 6 bases removed from V and 6 bases from J, the gap between germline ends came to 13 bases. CDR3 length equals 13 residues. In DNA, the CDR3 is TGTGCCAGCAGCCAATATAGCCGCGATACGCAGTATTTT. Amino acids: CASSQYSRDTQYF.

This chain uses TRBV30 with TRBJ1-2; D is undetermined. The V end lost 1 base, the J end lost 8 bases, and 14 bases lay between the germline ends. The germline CDR1 and CDR2 sequences are GTSNPN and SVGIG (reference sequence). This CDR3 has 13 amino acids. The CDR3, as DNA: TGTGCCTGGAGTGGGGGTTATGATGAGGGCTACACCTTC. Translation gives CAWSGGYDEGYTF.

The CDR3 loop is CAIRAQVAEAFF. The CDR3 coding sequence is TGTGCCATCAGGGCACAGGTGGCCGAAGCTTTCTTT. V is TRBV10-3 and J is TRBJ1-1; a weak D match, TRBD1 (5 bases). The length of the CDR3 is 12 residues. Trimming took off 6 bases at V and 8 bases at J, with 13 bases between the two ends. In germline, CDR1 is ENHRY, CDR2 SYGVKD.

The gene calls are TRBV28 and TRBJ1-2; D remains unclear. This CDR3 spans 13 amino acids. Germline V gives CDR1 MDHEN, CDR2 SYDVKM. The V end lost 2 bases, the J end lost 4 bases, and 8 bases lay between the germline ends. DNA for the CDR3: TGTGCCAGCAGTTTAAGGCCAGCCTATGGCTACACCTTC. This translates into CASSLRPAYGYTF.

The CDR3 DNA follows: TGTGCCAGCAGCATTAGCGAGACCGGTTACGAGCAGTACTTC. Protein sequence: CASSISETGYEQYF. The genes are TRBV5-6 and TRBJ2-7, with D possibly being TRBD2 (5 bases). The CDR3 has 14 amino acids. Trimming pared 4 bases from V and 4 bases from J, leaving 15 bases between. Germline V gene sequence: CDR1 SGHDT, CDR2 YYEEEE.

The chain links TRBV4-2 to TRBJ2-1; D is unclear. The germline CDR1 and CDR2 sequences are LGHNA and YNFKEQ. The CDR3 loop spans 13 amino acids. The ends were cut back, 4 bases at V and 6 bases at J, with 10 bases in the middle. Written as DNA, the CDR3 is TGTGCCAGCAGCCTATCCTTGGGCAATGAGCAGTTCTTC. Translation gives CASSLSLGNEQFF.

This chain uses TRBV6-1 with TRBJ2-7; D ambiguous. This CDR3 has 15 residues. CDR1 MNHNS and CDR2 SASEGT come from the germline V gene. Deletions cut 1 base from V and 3 bases from J, with 13 bases between. Here the CDR3 reads CASSEEVVLGYEQYF. CDR3 bases: TGTGCCAGCAGTGAAGAGGTAGTCTTGGGCTACGAGCAGTACTTC.

V gene TRBV4-1 combines with J gene TRBJ1-1; no definite D call. Germline loops: CDR1 MGHRA, CDR2 YSYEKL. This CDR3 comprises 15 residues. Trimming removed 0 bases at V and 1 base at J, with 9 bases between. The CDR3, as DNA: TGCGCCAGCAGCCAAGATAGGGCAGGGAACACTGAAGCTTTCTTT. This sequence encodes CASSQDRAGNTEAFF.

The rearrangement links TRBV6-1 to TRBJ1-2, with TRBD1 as a possible D gene (5 bases). This CDR3 is 15 amino acids long. Trimming took off 1 base at V and 4 bases at J, with 13 bases between the two ends. Germline V gene sequence: CDR1 MNHNS, CDR2 SASEGT. CDR3 residues: CASSEGVPGAYGYTF. The DNA of the CDR3 is TGTGCCAGCAGTGAAGGTGTTCCTGGGGCCTATGGCTACACCTTC.

This chain links TRBV28 with TRBJ2-5; possibly TRBD2 for D (7 bases). The CDR3 is 14 amino acids. Trimming took off 3 bases at V and 4 bases at J, with 12 bases between the two ends. Germline values: CDR1 MDHEN, CDR2 SYDVKM. The CDR3 reads CASSFRGARETQYF. Here the CDR3 DNA reads TGTGCCAGCAGTTTTCGGGGGGCGAGAGAGACCCAGTACTTC.

The chain carries TRBV11-2 and TRBJ2-2, with D uncertain. CDR3 length equals 16 residues. Germline CDR1 SGHAT, CDR2 FQNNGV. V was pared by 4 bases and J by 6 bases, with 18 bases between. The CDR3 sequence: CASSSTRSPLAGELFF. The CDR3 DNA follows: TGTGCCAGCAGCTCCACCAGGAGTCCCCTGGCCGGGGAGCTGTTTTTT.

The CDR3 DNA reads TGTGCCAGCAGCGTAGGCCATCAAGAGACCCAGTACTTC. Translated, it gives CASSVGHQETQYF. The chain employs TRBV9 and TRBJ2-5; no clear D. Germline V gene sequence: CDR1 SGDLS, CDR2 YYNGEE. The CDR3 extends over 13 amino acids. V was cut by 0 bases and J by 2 bases, with 5 bases left in between. Together with reference TRBV9 and TRBJ2-5, the CDR3 gives the full variable domain: DSGVTQTPKHLITATGQRVTLRCSPRSGDLSVYWYQQSLDQGLQFLIQYYNGEERAKGNILERFSAQQFPDLHSELNLSSLELGDSALYFCASSVGHQETQYFGPGTRLLVL.

The rearrangement joins TRBV10-2 to TRBJ2-7, with 9 positions matching TRBD2. Germline V CDR1 and CDR2: WSHSY, SAAADI. The J segment lost 0 bases and the V segment lost 6 bases, leaving 9 bases of the junction unmatched. The CDR3 extends over 16 amino acids. The CDR3 DNA reads TGCGCCAGCAGCGATCCGACTAGCGGCATCTCCTACGAGCAGTACTTC. As protein: CASSDPTSGISYEQYF.

The gene calls are TRBV19 and TRBJ2-2; no definite D call. Germline CDR1 LNHDA, CDR2 SQIVND (reference sequence). CDR3 length equals 13 residues. V lost 9 bases and J lost 6, with 14 bases in between. This CDR3 reads CASTLTSAGELFF. For the CDR3, the DNA is TGTGCCAGCACTTTAACGTCGGCCGGGGAGCTGTTTTTT.

The rearrangement links TRBV6-5 to TRBJ2-7; 7 nucleotides match TRBD1. CDR1 and CDR2 (germline): MNHEY, SVGAGI. The CDR3 is 15 residues long. Trimming removed 8 bases from V and 7 bases from J; junction bases left unmatched: 17. CDR3 in DNA: TGTGCCAGCGGCCCGGGACAGTCAAATGTTCGGGAGCAGTACTTC. Its protein product is CASGPGQSNVREQYF.

The chain recombines TRBV7-9 with TRBJ2-1; 8 bases are shared with TRBD1. There are 16 residues in the CDR3. V dropped 0 bases and J dropped 0; count of bases not matched to a gene: 1. CDR1 and CDR2 (germline): SEHNR, FQNEAQ (reference sequence). This CDR3 reads CASSLAGQGSYNEQFF. The CDR3, as DNA: TGTGCCAGCAGCTTAGCAGGACAGGGCTCCTACAATGAGCAGTTCTTC.

The chain joins TRBV4-2 to TRBJ2-7; 11 nucleotides align to TRBD2. Trimming cost V 0 bases and J 0 bases; bases outside gene matches: 1. Germline assignment: CDR1 LGHNA and CDR2 YNFKEQ. The CDR3 is 16 amino acids. The CDR3 DNA follows: TGTGCCAGCAGCCAAGAGACTAGCGGGGCCTCCTACGAGCAGTACTTC. It specifies CASSQETSGASYEQYF.

The gene calls are TRBV7-8 and TRBJ2-2; 9 bases line up with TRBD2. With 5 bases clipped from V and 3 bases from J, the junction kept 10 bases outside the gene matches. This CDR3 has 17 residues. Germline CDR1 SGHVS, CDR2 FQNEAQ. CDR3 region: CASSPGSAGGYTGELFF. CDR3 coding DNA: TGTGCCAGCAGCCCGGGATCAGCGGGGGGCTACACCGGGGAGCTGTTTTTT.

A note on this clone: The sample carries other DNA sequences with the same CDR3. This chain links TRBV7-9 with TRBJ2-5, with TRBD2 matching 12 bases. The ends lost 4 bases at V and 2 bases at J; junction bases unmatched: 2. The CDR3 is 15 amino acids. Germline values: CDR1 SEHNR, CDR2 FQNEAQ (reference sequence). The CDR3 nucleotides read TGTGCCAGCAGCTCTGGACTAGCGGGGCAAGAGACCCAGTACTTC. This encodes CASSSGLAGQETQYF.

The chain uses TRBV4-2 and TRBJ2-3; no clear D gene. Germline assignment: CDR1 LGHNA and CDR2 YNFKEQ. V shed 2 bases and J shed 4 bases, with 4 bases lying between them. CDR3 length equals 12 residues. CDR3 coding DNA: TGTGCCAGCAGCCAATCAGCAGATACGCAGTATTTT. This translates into CASSQSADTQYF.

The gene calls are TRBV5-5 and TRBJ2-5; D tentatively reads TRBD1 or TRBD2 (5 bases each). V lost 4 bases to trimming and J lost 10 bases, with 11 bases between them. The length of the CDR3 is 11 residues. CDR1 is SGHKS and CDR2 is YYEKEE in the germline V gene (reference sequence). The CDR3 here is CASSPGTFQYF. As DNA, the CDR3 is TGTGCCAGCAGCCCAGGGACGTTCCAGTACTTC.

This clone occurred once. The same CDR3 is also encoded by other DNA sequences in this sample. J is TRBJ1-5 and V is TRBV19, with TRBD1 identical over 8 bases. CDR3 length: 15 residues. V lost 1 base, J lost 4 bases, and 3 bases stayed unmatched. The germline V gene has CDR1 LNHDA and CDR2 SQIVND (reference sequence). The CDR3 is CASSIGTGLNQPQHF. The CDR3 coding sequence is TGTGCCAGTAGTATAGGGACAGGGCTAAATCAGCCCCAGCATTTT.

J is TRBJ1-6 and V is TRBV11-2; tentative D call: TRBD1 (6 bases). V was shortened by 1 base and J by 0 bases, with 7 bases between the two germline ends. Germline loops: CDR1 SGHAT, CDR2 FQNNGV. CDR3 length equals 16 residues. Written as DNA, the CDR3 is TGTGCCAGCAGCTTAGTAGGGGGCTCCTATAATTCACCCCTCCACTTT. Translated: CASSLVGGSYNSPLHF.

This chain joins TRBV5-4 and TRBJ1-6, with TRBD1 matching 12 bases. Germline V lookup: CDR1 SGHNT, CDR2 YYREEE (reference sequence). The CDR3 length is 18 residues. The V and J ends lost 2 bases and 4 bases, in that order; junction bases with no gene match: 7. The CDR3 region is CASSFYRDRGLYNSPLHF. CDR3 in DNA: TGTGCCAGCAGCTTTTACCGGGACAGGGGGCTGTATAATTCACCCCTCCACTTT.

The chain links TRBV4-1 to TRBJ2-7, with 8 positions matching TRBD1. Germline V gene lookup returns CDR1 MGHRA and CDR2 YSYEKL. The CDR3 runs 15 residues. V shed 2 bases, J shed 2 bases, and the junction held 5 bases outside the gene matches. The CDR3 nucleotides read TGCGCCAGCAGCCAAAGTGACAGGGGCGCCTACGAGCAGTACTTC. Translation gives CASSQSDRGAYEQYF.

The CDR3 region is CASSEGDSQPQHF. CDR3 DNA: TGTGCCAGCAGCGAAGGAGACAGTCAGCCCCAGCATTTT. This rearrangement joins TRBV9 to TRBJ1-5, with a possible D match to TRBD1 (5 bases). Germline loops: CDR1 SGDLS, CDR2 YYNGEE. Deletions cut 3 bases from V and 6 bases from J, with 10 bases between. The CDR3 runs to 13 residues.

The rearrangement links TRBV13 to TRBJ2-7; tentatively, D is TRBD1 or TRBD2 (5 bases each). This CDR3 is built from 16 residues. Germline assignment: CDR1 PRHDT and CDR2 FYEKMQ (reference sequence). With 4 bases removed from V and 1 base from J, the gap between germline ends came to 17 bases. The CDR3 sequence is CASSSSGGATSYEQYF. CDR3 sequence (DNA): TGTGCCAGCAGCTCCAGCGGTGGGGCGACATCCTACGAGCAGTACTTC.

The chain uses TRBV5-1 and TRBJ1-3, with D possibly TRBD1 on 5 matching bases. This CDR3 is 15 amino acids long. Trimming removed 3 bases at V and 0 bases at J, with 10 bases between. The germline gives CDR1 SGHRS, CDR2 YFSETQ. The CDR3 coding sequence is TGCGCCAGCAGCTATGACAGCAACTCTGGAAACACCATATATTTT. Translation: CASSYDSNSGNTIYF.